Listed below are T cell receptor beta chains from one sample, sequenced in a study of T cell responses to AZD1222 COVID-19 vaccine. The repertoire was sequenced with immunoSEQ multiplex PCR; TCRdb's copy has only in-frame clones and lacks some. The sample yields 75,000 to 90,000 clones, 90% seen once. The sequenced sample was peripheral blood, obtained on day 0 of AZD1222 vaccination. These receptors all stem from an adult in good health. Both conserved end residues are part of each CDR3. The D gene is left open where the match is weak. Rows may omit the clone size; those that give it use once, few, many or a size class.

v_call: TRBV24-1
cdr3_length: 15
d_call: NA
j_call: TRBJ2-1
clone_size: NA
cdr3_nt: TGTGCCACCAGTGAACCCGGGACAAGGATGGGTGAGCAGTTCTTC
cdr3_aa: CATSEPGTRMGEQFF

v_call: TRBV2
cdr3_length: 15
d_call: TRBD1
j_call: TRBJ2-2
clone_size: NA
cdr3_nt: TGTGCCAGCAGTCGACAGGGGGCAGTAACCGGGGAGCTGTTTTTT
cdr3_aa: CASSRQGAVTGELFF

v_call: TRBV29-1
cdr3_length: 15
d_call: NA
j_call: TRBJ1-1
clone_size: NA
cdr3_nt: TGCAGCGTTGATATCGGCCGTCGAGGTTCCACTGAAGCTTTCTTT
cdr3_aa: CSVDIGRRGSTEAFF

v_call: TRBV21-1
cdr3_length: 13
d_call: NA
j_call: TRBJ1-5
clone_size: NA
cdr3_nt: TGTGCCAGCCGGAGGACAGGGTATCAGCCCCAGCATTTT
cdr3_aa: CASRRTGYQPQHF

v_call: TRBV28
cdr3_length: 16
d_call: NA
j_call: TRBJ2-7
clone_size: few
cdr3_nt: TGTGCCAGCAGTTTAATCAGCCAGGGCGTTCCCTACGAGCAGTACTTC
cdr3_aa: CASSLISQGVPYEQYF

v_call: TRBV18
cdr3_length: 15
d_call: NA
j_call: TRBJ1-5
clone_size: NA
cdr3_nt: TGTGCCAGCTCCCTCTGGGGGGCATCAGATCAGCCCCAGCATTTT
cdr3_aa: CASSLWGASDQPQHF

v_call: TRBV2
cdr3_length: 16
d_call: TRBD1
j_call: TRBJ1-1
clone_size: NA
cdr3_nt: TGTGCCAGCAGTTGGGACAGGGGAGGAGGGAACACTGAAGCTTTCTTT
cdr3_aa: CASSWDRGGGNTEAFF

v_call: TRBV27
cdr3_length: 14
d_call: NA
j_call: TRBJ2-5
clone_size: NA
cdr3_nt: TGTGCCAGCAGTTTTATGGGGGCCGAAGAGACCCAGTACTTC
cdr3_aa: CASSFMGAEETQYF

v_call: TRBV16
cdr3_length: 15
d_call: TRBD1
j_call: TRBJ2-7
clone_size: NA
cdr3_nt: TGTGCCAGCAGCCAGAAACCCAGGGGGCAATACGAGCAGTACTTC
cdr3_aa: CASSQKPRGQYEQYF

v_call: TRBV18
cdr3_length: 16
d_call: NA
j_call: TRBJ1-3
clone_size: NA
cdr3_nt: TGTGCCAGCTCACTAACCATGGATTTCTCTGGAAACACCATATATTTT
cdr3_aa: CASSLTMDFSGNTIYF

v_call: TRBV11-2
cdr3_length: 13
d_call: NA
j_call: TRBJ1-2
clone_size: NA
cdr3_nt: TGTGCCAGCAGCTTAGAAGGGGGTAGTGGCTACACCTTC
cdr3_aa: CASSLEGGSGYTF

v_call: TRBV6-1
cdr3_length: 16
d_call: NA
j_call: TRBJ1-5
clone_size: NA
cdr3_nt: TGTGCCAGCAGTGGGGTCGGAGGGACTAGCAATCAGCCCCAGCATTTT
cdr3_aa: CASSGVGGTSNQPQHF

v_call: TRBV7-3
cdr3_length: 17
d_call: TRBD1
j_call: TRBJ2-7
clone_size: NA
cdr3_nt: TGTGCCAGCAGCCCCTTAACCTTTGGGACAGGAGTGAAGGAGCAGTACTTC
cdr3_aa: CASSPLTFGTGVKEQYF

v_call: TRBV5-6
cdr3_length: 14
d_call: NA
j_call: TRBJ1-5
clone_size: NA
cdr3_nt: TGTGCCAGCAGCTTTATGGCCAGGGGTCAGCCCCAGCATTTT
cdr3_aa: CASSFMARGQPQHF

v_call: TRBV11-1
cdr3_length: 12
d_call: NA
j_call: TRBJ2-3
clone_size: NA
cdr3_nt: TGTGCCAGCAGCTACGAAACCCCTACGCAGTATTTT
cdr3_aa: CASSYETPTQYF

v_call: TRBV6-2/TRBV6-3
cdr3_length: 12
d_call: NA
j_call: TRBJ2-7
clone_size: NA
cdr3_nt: TGTGCCAGCAGTTACCCAAGGGGCGAGCAGTACTTC
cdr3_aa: CASSYPRGEQYF

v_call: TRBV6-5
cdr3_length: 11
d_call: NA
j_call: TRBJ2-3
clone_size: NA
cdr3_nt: TGTGCCAGCCGCCTGACGGATACGCAGTATTTT
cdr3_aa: CASRLTDTQYF

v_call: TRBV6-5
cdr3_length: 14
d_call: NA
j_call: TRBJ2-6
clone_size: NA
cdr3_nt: TGTGCCAGCCGGAGGGGGGCTGGGGCCAACGTCCTGACTTTC
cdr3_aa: CASRRGAGANVLTF

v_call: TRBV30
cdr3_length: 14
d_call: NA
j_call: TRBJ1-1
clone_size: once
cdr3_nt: TGTGCCTGGAGCGCTAAGGGGGGAAACACTGAAGCTTTCTTT
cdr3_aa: CAWSAKGGNTEAFF

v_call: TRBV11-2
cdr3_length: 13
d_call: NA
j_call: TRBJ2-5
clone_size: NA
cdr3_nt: TGTGCCAGCAGCGCGGTGGTGAAAGAGACCCAGTACTTC
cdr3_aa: CASSAVVKETQYF

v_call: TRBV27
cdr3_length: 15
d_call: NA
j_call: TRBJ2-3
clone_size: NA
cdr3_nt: TGTGCCAGCAGTTTAGGAAGACCAGCCGAGGATACGCAGTATTTT
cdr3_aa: CASSLGRPAEDTQYF

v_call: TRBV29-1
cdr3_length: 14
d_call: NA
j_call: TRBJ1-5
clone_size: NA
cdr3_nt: TGCAGCGTTATTCTTCGGGGGCAAAGTCAGCCCCAGCATTTT
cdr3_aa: CSVILRGQSQPQHF

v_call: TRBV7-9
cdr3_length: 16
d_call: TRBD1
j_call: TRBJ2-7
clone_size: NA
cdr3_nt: TGTGCCAGCAGCTTACCGACAGGGGGTAGTAGGAACGAGCAGTACTTC
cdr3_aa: CASSLPTGGSRNEQYF

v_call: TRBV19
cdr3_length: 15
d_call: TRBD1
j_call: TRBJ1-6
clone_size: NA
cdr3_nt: TGTGCCAGTAGTAGGGGCGGGCAGGGGGTTTCACCCCTCCACTTT
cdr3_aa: CASSRGGQGVSPLHF

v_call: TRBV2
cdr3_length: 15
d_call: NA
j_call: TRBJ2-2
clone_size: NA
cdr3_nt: TGTGCCAGCAGCGCCTGGACGGCTATCACCGGGGAGCTGTTTTTT
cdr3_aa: CASSAWTAITGELFF

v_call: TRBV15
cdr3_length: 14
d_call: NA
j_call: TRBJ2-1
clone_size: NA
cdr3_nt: TGTGCCACCAGCAGAGATCCGTCCTACAATGAGCAGTTCTTC
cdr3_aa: CATSRDPSYNEQFF

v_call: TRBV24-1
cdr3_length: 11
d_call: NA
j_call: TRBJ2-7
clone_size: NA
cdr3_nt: TGTGCCACCAGTGACGGCTACGAGCAGTACTTC
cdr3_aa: CATSDGYEQYF

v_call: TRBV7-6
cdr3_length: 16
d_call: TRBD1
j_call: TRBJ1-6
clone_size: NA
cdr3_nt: TGTGCCAGCAGTTCTCCCACGGGACAGGGCAATTCACCCCTCCACTTT
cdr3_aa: CASSSPTGQGNSPLHF

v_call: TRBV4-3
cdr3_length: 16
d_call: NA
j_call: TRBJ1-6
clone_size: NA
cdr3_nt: TGCGCCAGCAGCCAAGAGGGCCTAGGGAAAAATTCACCCCTCCACTTT
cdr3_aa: CASSQEGLGKNSPLHF

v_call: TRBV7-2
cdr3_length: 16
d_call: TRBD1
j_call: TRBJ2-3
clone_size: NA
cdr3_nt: TGTGCCAGCAGCTCCCGGACAGGGGTCCTCACAGATACGCAGTATTTT
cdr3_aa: CASSSRTGVLTDTQYF

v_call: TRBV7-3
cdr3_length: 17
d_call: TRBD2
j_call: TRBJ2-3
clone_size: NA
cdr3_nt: TGTGCCAGCAGCCTGGGCGGGGGTATTACTACGGCAGATACGCAGTATTTT
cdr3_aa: CASSLGGGITTADTQYF

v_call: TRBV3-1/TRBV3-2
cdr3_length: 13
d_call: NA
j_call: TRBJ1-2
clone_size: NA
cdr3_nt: TGTGCCAGCAGCCAAGTCAGGGAGGTGGGCTACACCTTC
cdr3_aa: CASSQVREVGYTF

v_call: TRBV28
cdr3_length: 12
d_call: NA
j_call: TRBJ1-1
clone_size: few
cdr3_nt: TGTGCCAGCAGTTTCAGACAGAAGGAAGCTTTCTTT
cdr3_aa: CASSFRQKEAFF

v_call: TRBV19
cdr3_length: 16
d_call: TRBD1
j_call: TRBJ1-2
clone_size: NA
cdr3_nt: TGTGCCAGTAGTATAGGTGGGACAGGGCCTAACTATGGCTACACCTTC
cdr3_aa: CASSIGGTGPNYGYTF

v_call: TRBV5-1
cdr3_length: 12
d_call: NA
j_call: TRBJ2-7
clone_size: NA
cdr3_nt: TGCGCCAGCAGCTTGTCGCCCCTCGAGCAGTACTTC
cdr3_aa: CASSLSPLEQYF

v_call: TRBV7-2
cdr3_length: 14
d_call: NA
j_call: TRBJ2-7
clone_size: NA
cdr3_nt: TGTGCCAGCAGCTTAGCGGGACACTACGGCGAGCAGTACTTC
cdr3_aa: CASSLAGHYGEQYF

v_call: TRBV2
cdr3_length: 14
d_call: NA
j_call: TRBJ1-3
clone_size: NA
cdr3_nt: TGTGCCAGCAGTGAGGGGGTCTCTGGAAACACCATATATTTT
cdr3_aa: CASSEGVSGNTIYF

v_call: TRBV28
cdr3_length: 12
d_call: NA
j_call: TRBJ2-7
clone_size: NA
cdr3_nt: TGTGCCAGCAGTTCCTTCACCTACGAGCAGTACTTC
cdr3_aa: CASSSFTYEQYF

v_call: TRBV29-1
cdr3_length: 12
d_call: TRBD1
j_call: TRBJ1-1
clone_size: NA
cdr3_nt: TGCAGCGTAAACAGGGGGAGCACTGAAGCTTTCTTT
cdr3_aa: CSVNRGSTEAFF

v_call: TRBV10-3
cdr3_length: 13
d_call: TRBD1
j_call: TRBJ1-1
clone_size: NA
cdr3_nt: TGTGCCATCTCCCTGCCAGGGGGCCCTGAAGCTTTCTTT
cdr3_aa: CAISLPGGPEAFF